This T cell receptor beta chain was obtained from a study of shared clonotypes between healthy human individuals. General study points: Naive subsets generally exceeded memory subsets in estimated richness. The generation probabilities recorded for non-shared clonotypes fell below those of clonotypes shared by all four donors.

Assay used: immunoSEQ multiplex PCR; TCRdb lists only in-frame clones, some missing. The data contain around 2,000,000 clones, roughly 95% of them singletons. V lost 1 base to trimming and J lost 7 bases; unmatched junction nucleotides: 7. Germline CDR1 is GTSNPN and CDR2 is SVGIG (reference sequence). This CDR3 is built from 14 residues. CD45RO-negative CD8 cells positively selected for CCR7 made up the naive population, which excluded terminally differentiated effector memory CD45RA+ cells. Details on this clone: The antigen remains unidentified.

This sequence joins TRBV30 and TRBJ1-5, with 7 bases that match TRBD1. This clonotype was obtained from a man younger than 30 in good health. The material sequenced was naive CD8+ T cells sorted from blood. The CDR3 DNA is TGTGCCTGGAGTGAGAGGGGGCCGTTACAGCCCCAGCATTTT. Its protein product is CAWSERGPLQPQHF. Supplemented by reference TRBV30 and TRBJ1-5, the full variable domain reads SQTIHQWPATLVQPVGSPLSLECTVEGTSNPNLYWYRQAAGRGLQLLFYSVGIGQISSEVPQNLSASRPQDRQFILSSKKLLLSDSGFYLCAWSERGPLQPQHFGDGTRLSIL.